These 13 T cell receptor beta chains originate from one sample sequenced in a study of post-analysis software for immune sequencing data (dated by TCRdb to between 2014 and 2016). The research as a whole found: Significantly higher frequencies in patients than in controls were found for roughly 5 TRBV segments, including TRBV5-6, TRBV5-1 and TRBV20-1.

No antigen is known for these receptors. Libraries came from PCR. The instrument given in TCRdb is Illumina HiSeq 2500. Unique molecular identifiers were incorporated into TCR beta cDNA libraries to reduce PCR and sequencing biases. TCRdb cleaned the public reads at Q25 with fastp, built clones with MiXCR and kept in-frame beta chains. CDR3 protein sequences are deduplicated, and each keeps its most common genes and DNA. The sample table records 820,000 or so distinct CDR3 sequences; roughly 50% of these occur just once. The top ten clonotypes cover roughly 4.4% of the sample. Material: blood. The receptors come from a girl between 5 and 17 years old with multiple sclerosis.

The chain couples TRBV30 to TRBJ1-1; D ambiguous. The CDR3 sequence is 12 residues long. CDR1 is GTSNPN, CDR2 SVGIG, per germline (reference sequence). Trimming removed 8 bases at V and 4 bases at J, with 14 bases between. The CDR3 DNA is TGTGCCCAGGACCAAGCGAGCACTGAAGCTTTCTTT. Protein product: CAQDQASTEAFF. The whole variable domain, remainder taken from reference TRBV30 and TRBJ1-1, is SQTIHQWPATLVQPVGSPLSLECTVEGTSNPNLYWYRQAAGRGLQLLFYSVGIGQISSEVPQNLSASRPQDRQFILSSKKLLLSDSGFYLCAQDQASTEAFFGQGTRLTVV.

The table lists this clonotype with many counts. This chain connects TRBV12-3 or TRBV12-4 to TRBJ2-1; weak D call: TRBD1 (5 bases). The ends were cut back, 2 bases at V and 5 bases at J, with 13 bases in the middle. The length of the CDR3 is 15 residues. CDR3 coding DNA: TGTGCCAGCAGTTTACAAGGGGAAATCCACAATGAGCAGTTCTTC. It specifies CASSLQGEIHNEQFF.

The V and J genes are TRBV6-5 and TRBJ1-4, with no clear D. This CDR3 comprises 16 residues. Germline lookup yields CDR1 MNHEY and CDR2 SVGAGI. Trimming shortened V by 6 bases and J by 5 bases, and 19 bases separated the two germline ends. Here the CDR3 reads CASRDVGRPQNEKLFF. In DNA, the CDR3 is TGTGCCAGCAGGGACGTCGGACGTCCGCAAAATGAAAAACTGTTTTTT.

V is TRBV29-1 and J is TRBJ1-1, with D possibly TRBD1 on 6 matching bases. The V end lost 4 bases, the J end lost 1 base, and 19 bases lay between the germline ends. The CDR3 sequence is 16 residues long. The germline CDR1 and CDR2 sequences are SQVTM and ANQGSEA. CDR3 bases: TGCAGCGTTGCTATTCGGTCGGGGGGGGCGAACACTGAAGCTTTCTTT. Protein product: CSVAIRSGGANTEAFF. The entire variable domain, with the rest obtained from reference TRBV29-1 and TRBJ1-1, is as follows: SAVISQKPSRDICQRGTSLTIQCQVDSQVTMMFWYRQQPGQSLTLIATANQGSEATYESGFVIDKFPISRPNLTFSTLTVSNMSPEDSSIYLCSVAIRSGGANTEAFFGQGTRLTVV.

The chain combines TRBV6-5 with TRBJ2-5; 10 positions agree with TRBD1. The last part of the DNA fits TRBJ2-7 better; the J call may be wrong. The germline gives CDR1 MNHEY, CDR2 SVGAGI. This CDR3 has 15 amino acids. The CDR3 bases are TGTGCCAGCAGCCGGGACAGGGGAATCCGCTACGAGCAGTACTTC. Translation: CASSRDRGIRYEQYF.

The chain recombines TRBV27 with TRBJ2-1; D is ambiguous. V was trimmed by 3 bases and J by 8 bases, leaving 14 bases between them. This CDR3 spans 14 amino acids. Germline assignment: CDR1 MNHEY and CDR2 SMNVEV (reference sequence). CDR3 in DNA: TGTGCCAGCAGTTTTGGCCCGCGAGGCGATGAGCAGTTCTTC. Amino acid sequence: CASSFGPRGDEQFF.

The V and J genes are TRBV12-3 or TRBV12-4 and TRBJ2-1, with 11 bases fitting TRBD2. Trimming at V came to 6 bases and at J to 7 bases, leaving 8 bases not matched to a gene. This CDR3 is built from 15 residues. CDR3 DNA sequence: TGTGCCAGCAGCCTTAGCGGGAGGGCCAGGAATGAGCAGTTCTTC. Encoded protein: CASSLSGRARNEQFF.

Written as DNA, the CDR3 is TGCGCCAGCAGCCTGGGACAGGGCATTGTAGAGACCCAGTACTTC. Translating gives CASSLGQGIVETQYF. The rearrangement joins TRBV5-1 to TRBJ2-5, with 9 bases fitting TRBD1. The CDR3 is 15 residues long. V lost 4 bases to trimming and J lost 4 bases; unmatched junction nucleotides: 8. CDR1 and CDR2 from the germline V gene are SGHRS and YFSETQ.

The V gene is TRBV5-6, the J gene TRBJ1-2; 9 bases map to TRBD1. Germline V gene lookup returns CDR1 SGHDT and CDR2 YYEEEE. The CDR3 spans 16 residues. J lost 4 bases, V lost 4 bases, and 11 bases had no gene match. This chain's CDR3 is CASSQIDRGSFYGYTF. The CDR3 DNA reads TGTGCCAGCAGCCAGATAGACAGGGGGTCCTTCTATGGCTACACCTTC.

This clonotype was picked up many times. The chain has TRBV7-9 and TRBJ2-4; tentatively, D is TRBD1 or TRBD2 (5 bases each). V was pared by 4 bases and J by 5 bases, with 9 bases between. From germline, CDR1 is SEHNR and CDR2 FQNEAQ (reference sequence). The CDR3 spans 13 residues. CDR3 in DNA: TGTGCCAGCAGCTCGGTGGGGGAAAACATTCAGTACTTC. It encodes CASSSVGENIQYF.

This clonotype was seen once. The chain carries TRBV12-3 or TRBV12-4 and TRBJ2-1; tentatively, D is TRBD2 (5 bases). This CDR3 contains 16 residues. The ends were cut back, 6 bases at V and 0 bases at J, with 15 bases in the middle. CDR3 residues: CASSHNRGVSYNEQFF. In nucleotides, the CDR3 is TGTGCCAGCAGCCATAATCGGGGTGTCTCCTACAATGAGCAGTTCTTC.

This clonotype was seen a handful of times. DNA for the CDR3: TGCGCCAGCAGCCAAGATTTATGGGAGTCCTCCTACGAGCAGTACTTC. This translates into CASSQDLWESSYEQYF. The rearrangement joins TRBV4-1 to TRBJ2-7; a weak D match, TRBD2 (5 bases). From germline, CDR1 is MGHRA and CDR2 YSYEKL. With 0 bases removed from V and 0 bases from J, the gap between germline ends came to 12 bases. The CDR3 has 16 amino acids.

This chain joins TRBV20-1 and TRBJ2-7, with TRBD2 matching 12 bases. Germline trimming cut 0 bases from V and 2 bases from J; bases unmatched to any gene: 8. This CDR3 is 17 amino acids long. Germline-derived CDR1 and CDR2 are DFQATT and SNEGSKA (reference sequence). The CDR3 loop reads CSARDSPSGGAPYEQYF. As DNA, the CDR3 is TGCAGTGCTAGAGATTCCCCTAGCGGGGGGGCCCCCTACGAGCAGTACTTC.